The clone carrying this T cell receptor (beta chain) was picked up a small number of times. Its antigen is as yet unknown. These data come from a study of beta chain features in type 1 diabetes. Overall study results and limits: Type 1 diabetes patients had moderately but significantly shorter TCRB CDR3s in all four CD4+ subsets. Whether TCRB rearrangement is influenced by HLA type went unresolved here.

Sequencing targeted expressed TCRB transcripts, as all isolated RNA had been reverse transcribed. Assay: immunoSEQ multiplex PCR; the TCRdb copy retains only in-frame clones and omits some. The sample lists 350,000 or so clones, roughly a fifth occurring once. Based on CD45RO/CCR7/CD25/CD127/CD95/CD27, CD4+ regulatory, stem cell-like memory, naive and central memory cells were sorted. Without exception, sorted populations had purity beyond 98%. Germline loops: CDR1 SEHNR, CDR2 FQNEAQ (reference sequence). The CDR3 sequence is 13 residues long. Between the trimmed V and J ends, which lost 1 base and 4 bases, there was a span of 8 bases.

V and J are TRBV7-9 and TRBJ2-7; no clear D gene. The TCR was taken from a woman aged 18-29 years in good health. Sequenced: naive CD4+ T cells from blood. The CDR3 is CASSLVSLYEQYF. As DNA, the CDR3 is TGTGCCAGCAGCTTAGTGTCCCTTTACGAGCAGTACTTC.